The present TCR beta chain was sequenced within a study of beta chain features in type 1 diabetes. Study outcomes and limitations: When Type 1 diabetes patients were examined, their TCRB CDR3s proved moderately but significantly shorter in all four CD4+ subsets. Over-representation of high TCR-expressing cells was a possible consequence of cDNA sequencing. Within patients, naive, central memory and Treg TCRB repertoires seemed more similar than within healthy donors. Lower insertion and higher deletion counts appeared at VDJ junctions in type 1 diabetes patients. Short templates might get an advantage during PCR, and this would be equal in patients and controls.

Only a few counts were recorded for this clone. Its antigen is not identified. Isolated RNA was reverse transcribed in full, so expressed TCRB transcripts were sequenced. Sequenced by immunoSEQ multiplex PCR; TCRdb stores in-frame clones only, minus some. The sample has 200,000 to 300,000 clones, around 21% seen once. V was shortened by 4 bases and J by 4 bases, with 10 bases between the two germline ends. The CDR3 runs to 13 residues. The germline gives CDR1 SEHNR, CDR2 FQNEAQ (reference sequence). J is TRBJ1-2 and V is TRBV7-9; no reliable D call. This clonotype was sampled from a woman between 35 and 50 years old with type 1 diabetes. Sequenced material: naive CD4+ T cells from blood. In DNA, the CDR3 is TGTGCCAGCAGCTCCCAGGATGGCTATGGCTACACCTTC. It translates to CASSSQDGYGYTF.